The 19 T cell receptor beta chains below were found in one sample sequenced in a study of blood T cell repertoires in COVID-19. The protocol was immunoSEQ multiplex PCR, while the TCRdb copy is restricted to in-frame clones and leaves out a portion. The profile shows some 220,000 clones, roughly four fifths of them singletons. Sequencing input: PBMCs or T cells enriched from blood (not recorded which). These receptors came from a woman aged 40 to 50 with acute COVID-19.

This clone was seen only once. The chain is built from TRBV27 and TRBJ1-4, with TRBD1 as a possible D gene (6 bases). Trimming left V 5 bases short and J 3 bases short, with 13 bases between. CDR3 length: 15 residues. In germline, CDR1 is MNHEY, CDR2 SMNVEV (reference sequence). The CDR3 DNA reads TGTGCCAGCAGTCCGCGGGGGGGCCCTAATGAAAAACTGTTTTTT. Its translation: CASSPRGGPNEKLFF.

This chain links TRBV2 with TRBJ2-5; D is ambiguous. V lost 6 bases and J 0 bases, leaving 14 bases between the germline ends. The CDR3 spans 15 residues. Germline lookup yields CDR1 SNHLY and CDR2 FYNNEI. CDR3 protein: CASRKRSDDQETQYF. The CDR3 DNA follows: TGTGCCAGCAGGAAGAGGTCGGATGACCAAGAGACCCAGTACTTC.

This rearrangement joins TRBV28 to TRBJ1-1, with unresolved D. CDR3 size: 14 residues. Trimming shortened V by 11 bases and J by 6 bases, and 22 bases separated the two germline ends. The germline gives CDR1 MDHEN, CDR2 SYDVKM. The CDR3 DNA reads TGTGCCTGCGCCCGCACGAGGATTTTACCTGAAGCTTTCTTT. This codes for CACARTRILPEAFF.

The V gene is TRBV18, the J gene TRBJ2-1; D might be TRBD1 (5 bases). Germline CDR1 KGHSH, CDR2 LQKENI. Deletions cut 5 bases from V and 0 bases from J, with 17 bases between. The CDR3 spans 17 residues. The CDR3 sequence is CASSKLQGTPSYNEQFF. The CDR3 DNA sequence: TGTGCCAGCTCAAAACTTCAGGGAACCCCCTCCTACAATGAGCAGTTCTTC.

Concerning this clone: A much larger clone differs by one base, so this may be a read error. The identical CDR3 is also encoded by other nucleotide sequences in the sample. V gene TRBV5-8 combines with J gene TRBJ1-1; D possibly corresponds to TRBD1 (5 bases). Germline V gives CDR1 SGHTS, CDR2 YDEGEE. The CDR3 loop spans 16 amino acids. V lost 4 bases to trimming and J lost 1 base, with 17 bases between them. This CDR3 is CASSLKPDSRNTEAFF. CDR3 in DNA: TGTGCCAGCAGCCTTAAACCAGACAGCAGGAACACTGAAGCTTTCTTT.

Here the CDR3 reads CASSQVGVYTEAFF. CDR3 bases: TGCGCCAGCAGCCAGGTCGGGGTATACACTGAAGCTTTCTTT. The V call is TRBV4-1, the J call TRBJ1-1; D gene uncertain. Germline CDR1 reads MGHRA; CDR2 reads YSYEKL. The V gene lost 3 bases and the J gene lost 3 bases, with 11 bases spanning the gap. The CDR3 contains 14 residues.

Here the CDR3 DNA reads TGTGCCAGCACCATGACAGTGAACACTGAAGCTTTCTTT. Its translation: CASTMTVNTEAFF. This sequence joins TRBV28 and TRBJ1-1; possible D gene TRBD1, 5 bases. Between the trimmed V and J ends, which lost 7 bases and 0 bases, there was a span of 9 bases. The CDR3 spans 13 residues. CDR1 is MDHEN, CDR2 SYDVKM, per germline. Complete variable domain (other parts from reference TRBV28 and TRBJ1-1): DVKVTQSSRYLVKRTGEKVFLECVQDMDHENMFWYRQDPGLGLRLIYFSYDVKMKEKGDIPEGYSVSREKKERFSLILESASTNQTSMYLCASTMTVNTEAFFGQGTRLTVV.

The table lists this clone with a count of one. This sequence joins TRBV5-1 and TRBJ2-7; 8 nucleotides align to TRBD1. Losses at the gene ends were 1 base for V and 3 bases for J; bases not matched to a gene: 18. The germline gives CDR1 SGHRS, CDR2 YFSETQ. This CDR3 contains 19 residues. CDR3 amino acids: CASSLLPGSSRQGSYEQYF. Here the CDR3 DNA reads TGCGCCAGCAGCTTGTTACCTGGGAGTTCGCGACAGGGGAGCTACGAGCAGTACTTC.

The chain links TRBV2 to TRBJ1-2; 7 bases fit TRBD1. Trimming took 5 bases from V and 8 from J; bases not matched to a gene: 8. This CDR3 region has 13 residues. The germline gives CDR1 SNHLY, CDR2 FYNNEI. CDR3 in DNA: TGTGCCAGCAGTCGATCGGCGACAGGGGGCTACACCTTC. This sequence encodes CASSRSATGGYTF.

The chain has TRBV24-1 and TRBJ2-3; TRBD2 matches at 10 bases. V trimming: 3 bases; J trimming: 2 bases; junction bases outside the gene matches: 7. CDR3 size: 17 residues. CDR1 and CDR2 (germline): KGHDR, SFDVKD. This CDR3 reads CATSDATSGAFTDTQYF. The CDR3 nucleotides are TGTGCCACCAGTGATGCCACTAGCGGGGCATTCACAGATACGCAGTATTTT.

This clone was seen just once. This chain connects TRBV18 to TRBJ1-5, with TRBD1 matching over 7 bases. The CDR3 contains 15 residues. After removal of 1 base from V and 2 bases from J, the junction contained 2 bases not matched to a gene. Germline loops: CDR1 KGHSH, CDR2 LQKENI. CDR3: CASSPRQGGNQPQHF. DNA of the CDR3: TGTGCCAGCTCACCACGACAGGGCGGCAATCAGCCCCAGCATTTT.

This clone was detected once. The chain uses TRBV7-9 and TRBJ2-3; 7 nucleotides match TRBD2. The V and J ends lost 1 base and 2 bases, in that order; junction bases with no gene match: 3. Germline V gene lookup returns CDR1 SEHNR and CDR2 FQNEAQ (reference sequence). The length of the CDR3 is 15 residues. In DNA form, the CDR3 reads TGTGCCAGCAGCTTAGTCGGGAGGACCACAGATACGCAGTATTTT. Translation gives CASSLVGRTTDTQYF.

The rearrangement uses TRBV19 and TRBJ1-4, with a weak D call TRBD1 (5 bases). This CDR3 spans 14 amino acids. Germline CDR1 LNHDA, CDR2 SQIVND (reference sequence). V was trimmed by 6 bases and J by 4 bases, leaving 12 bases between them. This CDR3 is CASRGDSLNEKLFF. DNA of the CDR3: TGTGCCAGTAGAGGTGACAGTCTTAATGAAAAACTGTTTTTT.

The V and J genes are TRBV24-1 and TRBJ2-1; tentatively, D is TRBD2 (6 bases). The V gene lost 4 bases and the J gene lost 6 bases, with 15 bases spanning the gap. The CDR3 has 15 amino acids. Per the germline V gene, CDR1 is KGHDR and CDR2 is SFDVKD. The CDR3 is CATSDSGPRGNEQFF. The CDR3 DNA follows: TGTGCCACCAGTGACTCCGGGCCGCGGGGCAATGAGCAGTTCTTC.

The chain combines TRBV28 with TRBJ2-1, with 12 bases identical to TRBD2. This CDR3 is built from 16 residues. The ends lost 1 base at V and 6 bases at J; junction bases unmatched: 4. The germline CDR1 and CDR2 sequences are MDHEN and SYDVKM. The chain's CDR3 is CASSLYLAGGGNEQFF. As DNA, the CDR3 is TGTGCCAGCAGTTTATATCTAGCGGGAGGGGGCAATGAGCAGTTCTTC.

The J gene is TRBJ1-1, the V gene TRBV5-5; possibly TRBD1 for D (6 bases). The CDR3 is 15 residues long. CDR1 SGHKS and CDR2 YYEKEE come from the germline V gene (reference sequence). Trimming shortened V by 2 bases and J by 3 bases, and 14 bases separated the two germline ends. CDR3 region: CASSFRQGRDTEAFF. CDR3 nucleotides: TGTGCCAGCAGCTTCCGTCAGGGGCGGGACACTGAAGCTTTCTTT. Together with reference TRBV5-5 and TRBJ1-1, the CDR3 gives the full variable domain: DAGVTQSPTHLIKTRGQQVTLRCSPISGHKSVSWYQQVLGQGPQFIFQYYEKEERGRGNFPDRFSARQFPNYSSELNVNALLLGDSALYLCASSFRQGRDTEAFFGQGTRLTVV.

The V and J genes are TRBV29-1 and TRBJ1-1; no clear D gene. V was clipped by 6 bases and J by 5 bases, with 13 bases between them. CDR3 length: 12 amino acids. The germline V gene encodes CDR1 SQVTM and CDR2 ANQGSEA. CDR3 coding DNA: TGCAGCGTCGAGCCGGGTTGGACTGAAGCTTTCTTT. This gives the protein CSVEPGWTEAFF. The full variable domain, in which reference TRBV29-1 and TRBJ1-1 provide the parts outside the CDR3, is SAVISQKPSRDICQRGTSLTIQCQVDSQVTMMFWYRQQPGQSLTLIATANQGSEATYESGFVIDKFPISRPNLTFSTLTVSNMSPEDSSIYLCSVEPGWTEAFFGQGTRLTVV.

The chain uses TRBV21-1 and TRBJ1-4; TRBD1, as called in the table, went unchecked against the DNA. TRBV21-1 is assigned pseudogene status. The CDR3 contains 17 residues. This CDR3 reads CASSKLRGQGRDEKLFF. CDR3 nucleotides: TGTGCCAGCAGCAAATTAAGAGGACAGGGGCGGGATGAAAAACTGTTTTTT.

A single count supports this clone. The chain has TRBV7-3 and TRBJ2-3; 11 nucleotides agree with TRBD2. CDR1 and CDR2 (germline): SGHTA, FQGTGA. The CDR3 sequence is 16 residues long. V dropped 3 bases and J dropped 3; count of bases not matched to a gene: 5. The DNA for the CDR3 is TGTGCCAGCAGCTTGACCGGGACTAGCGGTACAGATACGCAGTATTTT. This codes for CASSLTGTSGTDTQYF.